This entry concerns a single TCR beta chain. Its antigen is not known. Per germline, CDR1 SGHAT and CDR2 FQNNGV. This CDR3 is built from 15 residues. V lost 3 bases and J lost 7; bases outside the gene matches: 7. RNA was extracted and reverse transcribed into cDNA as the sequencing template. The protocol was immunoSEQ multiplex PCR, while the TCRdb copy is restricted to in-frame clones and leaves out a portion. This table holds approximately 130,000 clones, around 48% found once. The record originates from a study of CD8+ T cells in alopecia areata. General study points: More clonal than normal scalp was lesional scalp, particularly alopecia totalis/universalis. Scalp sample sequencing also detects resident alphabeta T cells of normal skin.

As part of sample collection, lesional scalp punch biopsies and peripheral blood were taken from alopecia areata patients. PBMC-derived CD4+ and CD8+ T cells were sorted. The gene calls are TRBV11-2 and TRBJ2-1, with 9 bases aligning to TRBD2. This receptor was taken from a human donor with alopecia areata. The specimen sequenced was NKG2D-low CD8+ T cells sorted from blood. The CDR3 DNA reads TGTGCCAGCAGCTTTGTAGCGGGAGACAGGAATGAGCAGTTCTTC. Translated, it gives CASSFVAGDRNEQFF.